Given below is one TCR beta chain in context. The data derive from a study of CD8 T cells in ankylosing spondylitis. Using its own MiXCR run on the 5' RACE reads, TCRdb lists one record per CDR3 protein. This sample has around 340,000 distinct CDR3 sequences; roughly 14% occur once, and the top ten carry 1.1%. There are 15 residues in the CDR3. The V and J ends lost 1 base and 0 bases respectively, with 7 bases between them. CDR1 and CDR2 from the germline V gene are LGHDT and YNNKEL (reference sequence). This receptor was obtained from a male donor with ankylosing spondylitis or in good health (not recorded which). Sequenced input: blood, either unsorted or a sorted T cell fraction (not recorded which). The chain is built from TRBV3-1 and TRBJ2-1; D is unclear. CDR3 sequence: CASSQGGLSYNEQFF. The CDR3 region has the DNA TGTGCCAGCAGCCAAGGCGGCCTCTCCTACAATGAGCAGTTCTTC.